One and the same sample provided the 18 T cell receptor beta chains below, sequenced in a study of cytomegalovirus exposure and HLA in healthy donors. Sequencing used immunoSEQ multiplex PCR; TCRdb keeps in-frame clones, though not all of them. The sample contains 140,000 or so clones, about nine tenths of which appear only once. Material: PBMCs. These TCRs come from a woman aged 25 to 45 in good health and CMV-seropositive.

This clone was seen a single time. The chain joins TRBV6-5 to TRBJ2-7, with D tentatively TRBD1 (6 bases). CDR3 length equals 15 residues. V dropped 6 bases and J dropped 3 bases, with 18 bases sitting between them. Looked up from germline, CDR1 is MNHEY and CDR2 is SVGAGI. The chain's CDR3 is CASRKDRKINYEQYF. The CDR3 coding sequence is TGTGCCAGCAGGAAGGACAGAAAAATCAACTACGAGCAGTACTTC.

The J gene is TRBJ2-2, the V gene TRBV27; 11 bases agree with TRBD2. CDR1 is MNHEY and CDR2 is SMNVEV in the germline V gene (reference sequence). The junction had 12 bases not matched to a gene; V was cut back by 7 bases and J by 5 bases. The CDR3 loop spans 17 amino acids. Here the CDR3 DNA reads TGTGCCAGCACCAATCTTGGGACTAGCGGCCCTACCGGGGAGCTGTTTTTT. This gives the protein CASTNLGTSGPTGELFF.

This chain uses TRBV6-1 with TRBJ2-5; D unresolved. Germline-derived CDR1 and CDR2 are MNHNS and SASEGT. V was clipped by 2 bases and J by 7 bases, with 5 bases between them. CDR3 length: 11 amino acids. The CDR3: CASSESVTQYF. The CDR3 coding sequence is TGTGCCAGCAGTGAATCAGTGACCCAGTACTTC.

The genes are TRBV5-6 and TRBJ2-7; 7 bases are shared with TRBD2. The germline V gene encodes CDR1 SGHDT and CDR2 YYEEEE. The CDR3 covers 13 residues. V shed 6 bases and J 4 bases; nucleotides not matched to a gene: 7. CDR3 sequence reads: CASIRRGDYEQYF. In DNA form, the CDR3 reads TGTGCCAGCATCCGACGGGGGGATTACGAGCAGTACTTC.

The chain combines TRBV11-3 with TRBJ2-2; D is undetermined. V lost 0 bases and J lost 9, with 8 bases in between. The CDR3 contains 13 residues. In germline, CDR1 is SGHNT, CDR2 YENEEA. The CDR3 is CASSLDPLRELFF. The CDR3 nucleotides read TGTGCCAGCAGCTTAGATCCCCTTCGGGAGCTGTTTTTT.

The V gene is TRBV5-4, the J gene TRBJ1-2, with a weak D call TRBD1 (6 bases). The CDR3 is 14 residues long. V dropped 4 bases and J dropped 7 bases, with 17 bases sitting between them. CDR1 SGHNT and CDR2 YYREEE come from the germline V gene (reference sequence). The CDR3 sequence is CASSRLQGLRGYTF. DNA of the CDR3: TGTGCCAGCAGCCGCCTACAGGGTTTGCGTGGCTACACCTTC.

This chain joins TRBV5-1 and TRBJ2-1; 13 bases are shared with TRBD2. Germline CDR1 reads SGHRS; CDR2 reads YFSETQ. Trimming cost V 4 bases and J 8 bases; bases outside gene matches: 6. The CDR3 is 15 amino acids. The CDR3 region is CASSRTSGGAYEQFF. CDR3 sequence (DNA): TGCGCCAGCAGCCGCACTAGCGGGGGGGCCTATGAGCAGTTCTTC.

This chain links TRBV9 with TRBJ1-1; maybe TRBD1 (6 bases). Looked up from germline, CDR1 is SGDLS and CDR2 is YYNGEE. V was trimmed by 4 bases and J by 1 base, leaving 11 bases between them. The CDR3 extends over 14 amino acids. The CDR3 is CASSTQDRNTEAFF. CDR3 in DNA: TGTGCCAGCAGCACTCAGGACAGGAACACTGAAGCTTTCTTT.

The chain recombines TRBV6-5 with TRBJ2-7; TRBD1 matches at 9 bases. This CDR3 is 15 amino acids long. Per germline, CDR1 MNHEY and CDR2 SVGAGI. Trimming at V came to 6 bases and at J to 4 bases, leaving 10 bases not matched to a gene. CDR3 DNA sequence: TGTGCCAGCAGCCCCCACGGGGACAGGGCTTACGAGCAGTACTTC. Translating it yields CASSPHGDRAYEQYF.

The chain combines TRBV9 with TRBJ2-2; 7 nucleotides agree with TRBD1. Looked up from germline, CDR1 is SGDLS and CDR2 is YYNGEE. CDR3 length: 17 amino acids. With V trimmed by 3 bases and J by 1 base, 9 bases remained unmatched. Written as DNA, the CDR3 is TGTGCCAGCAGCGCCGCCCAGACAGGGTGGAACACCGGGGAGCTGTTTTTT. Translating gives CASSAAQTGWNTGELFF.

In its sample, this clone was seen once. The chain couples TRBV2 to TRBJ2-2; a possible D gene is TRBD1 (6 bases). The CDR3 length is 16 residues. Germline CDR1 reads SNHLY; CDR2 reads FYNNEI. V was clipped by 6 bases and J by 7 bases, with 21 bases between them. CDR3 sequence: CASREPGGEGIGELFF. For the CDR3, the DNA is TGTGCCAGCAGGGAACCTGGGGGCGAAGGGATCGGGGAGCTGTTTTTT.

As DNA, the CDR3 is TGTGCCAGCAGCCGGACTAGTAGATACGAGCAGTACTTC. Translating it yields CASSRTSRYEQYF. The chain joins TRBV7-6 to TRBJ2-7, with TRBD2 matching over 7 bases. This CDR3 region has 13 residues. Germline trimming cut 5 bases from V and 4 bases from J; bases unmatched to any gene: 5. CDR1 SGHVS and CDR2 FNYEAQ come from the germline V gene.

This chain connects TRBV5-1 to TRBJ2-4, with 10 bases identical to TRBD2. Germline V CDR1 and CDR2: SGHRS, YFSETQ. The CDR3 runs 17 residues. V lost 5 bases to trimming and J lost 0 bases; unmatched junction nucleotides: 8. The CDR3 DNA is TGCGCCAGCAGGAGGCTAGCGGGAGAGGAAGCCAAAAACATTCAGTACTTC. This gives the protein CASRRLAGEEAKNIQYF.

The CDR3: CASSLTSGSTDTQYF. CDR3 nucleotide sequence: TGTGCCAGCAGTTTAACTAGCGGGAGTACAGATACGCAGTATTTT. The genes are TRBV7-6 and TRBJ2-3; 11 bases agree with TRBD2. The CDR3 length is 15 residues. V shed 6 bases, J shed 3 bases, and the junction held 5 bases outside the gene matches. Germline loops: CDR1 SGHVS, CDR2 FNYEAQ.

The chain uses TRBV14 and TRBJ2-1, with 7 bases lining up with TRBD1. The J segment lost 0 bases and the V segment lost 3 bases, leaving 5 bases of the junction unmatched. The CDR3 consists of 16 residues. From germline, CDR1 is SGHDN and CDR2 FVKESK. Written as DNA, the CDR3 is TGTGCCAGCAGCCACCTCAGGGGGTCCTCCTACAATGAGCAGTTCTTC. Its translation: CASSHLRGSSYNEQFF.

The chain carries TRBV4-1 and TRBJ2-1; D gene ambiguous. Trimming removed 4 bases from V and 4 bases from J, with 23 bases in between. This CDR3 spans 18 amino acids. Germline V gene data show CDR1 as MGHRA and CDR2 as YSYEKL. Here the CDR3 reads CASSRFTPLPRRYNEQFF. CDR3 nucleotide sequence: TGCGCCAGCAGCCGCTTTACCCCACTCCCTCGTCGATACAATGAGCAGTTCTTC.

This CDR3 is CASSDLSGGFQETQYF. CDR3 bases: TGTGCCAGCAGTGACCTTAGCGGGGGGTTCCAAGAGACCCAGTACTTC. The chain recombines TRBV7-9 with TRBJ2-5; 10 bases are a match to TRBD2. Germline CDR1 reads SEHNR; CDR2 reads FQNEAQ (reference sequence). Trimming removed 6 bases from V and 1 base from J; junction bases left unmatched: 8. This CDR3 has 16 amino acids. Variable domain in full (rest from reference TRBV7-9 and TRBJ2-5): DTGVSQNPRHKITKRGQNVTFRCDPISEHNRLYWYRQTLGQGPEFLTYFQNEAQLEKSRLLSDRFSAERPKGSFSTLEIQRTEQGDSAMYLCASSDLSGGFQETQYFGPGTRLLVL.

This clone showed up just once. The CDR3 loop is CASGTGLGEAFF. CDR3 DNA sequence: TGTGCCAGCGGGACAGGGTTAGGTGAAGCTTTCTTT. The V call is TRBV6-6, the J call TRBJ1-1, with TRBD1 matching 9 bases. Per the germline V gene, CDR1 is MNHNY and CDR2 is SVGAGI (reference sequence). The trim removed 8 bases at V and 7 bases at J, leaving 5 bases unmatched. CDR3 length: 12 amino acids.